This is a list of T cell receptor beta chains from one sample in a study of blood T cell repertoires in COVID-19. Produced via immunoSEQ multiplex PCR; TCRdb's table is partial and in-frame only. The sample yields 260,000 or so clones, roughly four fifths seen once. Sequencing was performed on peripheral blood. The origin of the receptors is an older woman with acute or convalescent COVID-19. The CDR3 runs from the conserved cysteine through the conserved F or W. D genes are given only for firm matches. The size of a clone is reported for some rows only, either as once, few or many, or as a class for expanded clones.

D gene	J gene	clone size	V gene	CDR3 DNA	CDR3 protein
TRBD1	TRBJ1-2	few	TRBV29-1	TGCAGCGTTGTGCAGGGGGCAATCTATGGCTACACCTTC	CSVVQGAIYGYTF
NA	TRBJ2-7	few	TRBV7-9	TGTGCCAGCAGCTTAAAGGGGGACACAGCCTACGAGCAGTACTTC	CASSLKGDTAYEQYF
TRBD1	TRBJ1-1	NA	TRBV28	TGTGCCAGCAGTTGGGGGGGACAGGTGAACACTGAAGCTTTCTTT	CASSWGGQVNTEAFF
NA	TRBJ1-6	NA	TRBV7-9	TGTGCCAGCAGCTTAGAACAGGGAAGGGCACCCCTCCACTTT	CASSLEQGRAPLHF
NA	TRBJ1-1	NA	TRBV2	TGTGCCAGCAGTGTTAACAGCATGAACACTGAAGCTTTCTTT	CASSVNSMNTEAFF
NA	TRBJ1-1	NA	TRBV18	TGTGCCAGCTCACCTTTACTGCAAGTTTACACTGAAGCTTTCTTT	CASSPLLQVYTEAFF
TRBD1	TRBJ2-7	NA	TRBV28	TGTGCCAGCGGGGGACAGGGGGTAATATCCTACGAGCAGTACTTC	CASGGQGVISYEQYF
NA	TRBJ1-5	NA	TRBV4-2	TGTGCCAGCAGCCAAGGTCAGGCTAGCAATCAGCCCCAGCATTTT	CASSQGQASNQPQHF
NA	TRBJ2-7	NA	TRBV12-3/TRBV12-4	TGTGCCAGCAGTTTGCGACTTACCTACGAGCAGTACTTC	CASSLRLTYEQYF
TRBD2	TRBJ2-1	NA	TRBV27	TGTGCCAGCAGTTCCTCTAGCGGGGTTAATGAGCAGTTCTTC	CASSSSSGVNEQFF
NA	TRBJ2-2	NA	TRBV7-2	TGTGCCAGCAGCCCCCCTCAGGGGCTAGTCGCCGGGGAGCTGTTTTTT	CASSPPQGLVAGELFF
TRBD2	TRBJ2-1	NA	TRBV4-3	TGCGCCAGCAGCTACCACCCGGGGGGGCCTAGCTCCTACAATGAGCAGTTCTTC	CASSYHPGGPSSYNEQFF
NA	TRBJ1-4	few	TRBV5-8	TGTGCCAGCAGGGGGGCTTATAATGAAAAACTGTTTTTT	CASRGAYNEKLFF
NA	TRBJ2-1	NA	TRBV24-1	TGTGCCACCAGTGATCCCCGGACAGACCACTACAATGAGCAGTTCTTC	CATSDPRTDHYNEQFF
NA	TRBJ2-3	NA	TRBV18	TGTGCCAGCTCACCTTCCGGCAGGGAAGAGTATTTT	CASSPSGREEYF
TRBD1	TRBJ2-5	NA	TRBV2	TGTGCCAGCAGACTGACAGGGGGCGGAGAGACCCAGTACTTC	CASRLTGGGETQYF
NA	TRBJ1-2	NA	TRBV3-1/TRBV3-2	TGTGCCAGCAGCCAAGCAGAGGCCACTAACTATGGCTACACCTTC	CASSQAEATNYGYTF
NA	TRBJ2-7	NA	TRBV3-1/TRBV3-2	TGTGCCAGCAGCCAAGATGAGGCGGGACAGAAGTACTTC	CASSQDEAGQKYF
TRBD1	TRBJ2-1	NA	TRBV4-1	TGCGCCAGCAGCGTTATGGAAACAGGGGAGTGGGTATACAATGAGCAGTTCTTC	CASSVMETGEWVYNEQFF
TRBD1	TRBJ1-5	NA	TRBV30	TGTGCCTGGAGTCCCCCGACAGGGCATTATAGCAATCAGCCCCAGCATTTT	CAWSPPTGHYSNQPQHF
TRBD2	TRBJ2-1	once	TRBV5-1	TGCGCCAGCAGCCCCCCCGTGGCGGGGGGGAATGAGCAGTTCTTC	CASSPPVAGGNEQFF
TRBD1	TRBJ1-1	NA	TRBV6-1	TGTGCCAGCAGTGAAAGGGACAGGGGAGCTTTCTTT	CASSERDRGAFF
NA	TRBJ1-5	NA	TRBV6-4	TGTGCCAGCAGCCCCGCGGACAGCCCGTGGTGGAGCAATCAGCCCCAGCATTTT	CASSPADSPWWSNQPQHF
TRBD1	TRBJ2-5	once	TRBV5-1	TGCGCCAGCAGCATACAGGGGATCCCTGCAATGGAGACCCAGTACTTC	CASSIQGIPAMETQYF
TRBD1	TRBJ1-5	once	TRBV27	TGTGCCAGCAGCAGACAGGGGGCGGGTCAGCCCCAGCATTTT	CASSRQGAGQPQHF
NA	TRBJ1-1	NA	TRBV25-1	TGTGCCAGCAGTGACGCAGGGCGCACTGAAGCTTTCTTT	CASSDAGRTEAFF
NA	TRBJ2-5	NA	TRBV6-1	TGTGCCAGCAGTGAAGACTACGGAGGGACCCAGTACTTC	CASSEDYGGTQYF
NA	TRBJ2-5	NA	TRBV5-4	TGTGCCAGCAGCTTCTCCCTCGGGGGAGAGACCCAGTACTTC	CASSFSLGGETQYF
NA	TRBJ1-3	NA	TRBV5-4	TGTGCCAGCAGCCGTGGGGGGGAGGGGAGCTCTGGAAACACCATATATTTT	CASSRGGEGSSGNTIYF
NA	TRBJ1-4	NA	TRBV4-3	TGCGCCAGCAGCCAAAATCGCGAAGGGGTCCTGTTTTTT	CASSQNREGVLFF
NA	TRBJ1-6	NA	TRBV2	TGTGCCAGCATTAACCAGGGGCTGATTAATTCACCCCTCCACTTT	CASINQGLINSPLHF
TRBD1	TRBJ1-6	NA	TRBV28	TGTGCCAGTACTGAACCGGGACAGGGCCCTACTCTTTGGGGTTCACCCCTCCACTTT	CASTEPGQGPTLWGSPLHF
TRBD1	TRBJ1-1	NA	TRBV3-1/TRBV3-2	TGTGCCAGCAGCCGGACAGGTGCGAACACTGAAGCTTTCTTT	CASSRTGANTEAFF
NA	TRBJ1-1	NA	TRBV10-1	TGCGCCAGCATACCCAGCACCACGGGGAGTAGGACTGAAGCTTTCTTT	CASIPSTTGSRTEAFF
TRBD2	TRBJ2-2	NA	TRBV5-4	TGTGCCAGCAGCTTGGGAGCTAGCGGGGCAAACACCGGGGAGCTGTTTTTT	CASSLGASGANTGELFF
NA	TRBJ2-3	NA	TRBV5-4	TGTGCCAGCAGCTTGGCAGGTCTTAGTGGTTACACAGATACGCAGTATTTT	CASSLAGLSGYTDTQYF
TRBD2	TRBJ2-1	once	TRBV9	TGTGCCAGCAGCGTAGACGGAGCGGGGGGGTACAATGAGCAGTTCTTC	CASSVDGAGGYNEQFF
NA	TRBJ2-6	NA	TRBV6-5	TGTGCCAGCAGGACCCGACACTCTGGGGCCAACGTCCTGACTTTC	CASRTRHSGANVLTF
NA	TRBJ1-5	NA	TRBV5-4	TGTGCCAGCAGCTATAACTTCAGGGGTAGCAATCAGCCCCAGCATTTT	CASSYNFRGSNQPQHF
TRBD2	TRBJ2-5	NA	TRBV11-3	TGTGCCAGCAGCTTAGCGGGGGGGCCCGATGAGACCCAGTACTTC	CASSLAGGPDETQYF